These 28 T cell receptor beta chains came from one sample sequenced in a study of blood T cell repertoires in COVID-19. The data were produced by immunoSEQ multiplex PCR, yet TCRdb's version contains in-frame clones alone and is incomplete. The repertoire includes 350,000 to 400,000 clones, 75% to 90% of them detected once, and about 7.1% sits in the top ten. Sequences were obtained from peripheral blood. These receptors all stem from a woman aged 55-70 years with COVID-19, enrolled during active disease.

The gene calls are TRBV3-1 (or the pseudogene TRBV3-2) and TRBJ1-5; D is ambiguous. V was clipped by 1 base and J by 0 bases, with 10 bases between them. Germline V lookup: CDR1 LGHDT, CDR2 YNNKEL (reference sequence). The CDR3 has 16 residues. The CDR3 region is CASSQGSTYSNQPQHF. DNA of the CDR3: TGTGCCAGCAGCCAAGGATCAACTTATAGCAATCAGCCCCAGCATTTT.

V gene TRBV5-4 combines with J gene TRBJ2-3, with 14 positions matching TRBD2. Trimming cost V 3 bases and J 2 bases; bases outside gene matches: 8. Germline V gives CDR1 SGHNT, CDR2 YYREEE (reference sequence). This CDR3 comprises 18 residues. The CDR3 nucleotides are TGTGCCAGCAGCTCGGGGACTAGCGGGGGAGGTAACACAGATACGCAGTATTTT. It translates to CASSSGTSGGGNTDTQYF.

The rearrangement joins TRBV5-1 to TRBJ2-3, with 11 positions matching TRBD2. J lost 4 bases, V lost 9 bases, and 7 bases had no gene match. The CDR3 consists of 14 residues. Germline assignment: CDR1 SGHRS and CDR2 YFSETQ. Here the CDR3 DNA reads TGCGCCACCTCAACTAGCGGGAGAGCAGATACGCAGTATTTT. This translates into CATSTSGRADTQYF.

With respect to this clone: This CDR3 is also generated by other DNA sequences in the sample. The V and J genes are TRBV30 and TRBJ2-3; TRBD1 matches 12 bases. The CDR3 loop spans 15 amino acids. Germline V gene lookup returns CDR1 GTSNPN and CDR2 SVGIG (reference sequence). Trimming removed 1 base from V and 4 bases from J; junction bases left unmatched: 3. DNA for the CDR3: TGTGCCTGGAGTGGCGGGACAGGGGGCGCAGATACGCAGTATTTT. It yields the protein CAWSGGTGGADTQYF.

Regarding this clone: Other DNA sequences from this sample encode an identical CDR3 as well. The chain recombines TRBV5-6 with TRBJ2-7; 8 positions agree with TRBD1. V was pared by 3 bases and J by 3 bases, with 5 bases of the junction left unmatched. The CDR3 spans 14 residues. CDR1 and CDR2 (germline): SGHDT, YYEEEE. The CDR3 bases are TGTGCCAGCAGCTGGGGGACAGGAGGCTACGAGCAGTACTTC. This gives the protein CASSWGTGGYEQYF.

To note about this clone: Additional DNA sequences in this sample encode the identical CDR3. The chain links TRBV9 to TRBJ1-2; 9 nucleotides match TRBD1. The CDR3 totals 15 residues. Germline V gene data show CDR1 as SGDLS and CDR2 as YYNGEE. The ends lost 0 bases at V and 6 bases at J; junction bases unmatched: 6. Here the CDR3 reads CASSVAPTGGDGYTF. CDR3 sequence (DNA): TGTGCCAGCAGCGTAGCTCCAACAGGGGGCGATGGCTACACCTTC.

CDR3 in amino acids: CASSPTAGAGQYF. The CDR3 region has the DNA TGTGCCAGCAGCCCGACCGCGGGGGCCGGGCAGTACTTC. This chain links TRBV6-2 or TRBV6-3 with TRBJ2-7; D is possibly TRBD2 (7 bases). Germline V gene lookup returns CDR1 MNHEY and CDR2 SVGEGT. This CDR3 is built from 13 residues. Between the trimmed V and J ends, which lost 6 bases and 9 bases, there was a span of 18 bases.

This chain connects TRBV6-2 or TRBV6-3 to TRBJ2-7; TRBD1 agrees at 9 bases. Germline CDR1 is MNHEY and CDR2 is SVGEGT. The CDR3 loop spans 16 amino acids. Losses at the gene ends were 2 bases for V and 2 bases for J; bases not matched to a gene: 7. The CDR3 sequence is CASSYPSGTGPYEQYF. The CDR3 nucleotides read TGTGCCAGCAGTTACCCCTCCGGGACAGGGCCCTACGAGCAGTACTTC.

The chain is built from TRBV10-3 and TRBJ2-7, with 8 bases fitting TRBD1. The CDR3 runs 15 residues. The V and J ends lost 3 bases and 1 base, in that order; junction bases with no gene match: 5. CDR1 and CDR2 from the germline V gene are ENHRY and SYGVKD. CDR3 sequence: CAISDATGASYEQYF. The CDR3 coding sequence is TGTGCCATCAGTGACGCGACAGGGGCTTCCTACGAGCAGTACTTC.

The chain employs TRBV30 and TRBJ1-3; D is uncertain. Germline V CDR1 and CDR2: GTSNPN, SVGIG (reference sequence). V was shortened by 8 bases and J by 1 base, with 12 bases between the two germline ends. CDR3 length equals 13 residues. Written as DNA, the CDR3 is TGTGCCCTCCCACACAGATCTGGAAACACCATATATTTT. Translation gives CALPHRSGNTIYF.

The CDR3 bases are TGTGCCAGCAGCCAAGAAGGACGGGATTCAATCTCTGGAAACACCATATATTTT. This gives the protein CASSQEGRDSISGNTIYF. The V gene is TRBV3-1 (or the pseudogene TRBV3-2), the J gene TRBJ1-3; D unclear. The CDR3 extends over 18 amino acids. Trimming stripped 0 bases from V and 0 bases from J, with 15 bases between. Per the germline V gene, CDR1 is LGHDT and CDR2 is YNNKEL (reference sequence).

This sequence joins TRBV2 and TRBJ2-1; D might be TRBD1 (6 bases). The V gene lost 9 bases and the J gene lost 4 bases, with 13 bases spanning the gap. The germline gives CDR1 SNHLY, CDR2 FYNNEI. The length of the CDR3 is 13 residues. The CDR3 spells CASSPGVYNEQFF. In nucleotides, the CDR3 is TGTGCCAGTTCGCCAGGGGTTTACAATGAGCAGTTCTTC.

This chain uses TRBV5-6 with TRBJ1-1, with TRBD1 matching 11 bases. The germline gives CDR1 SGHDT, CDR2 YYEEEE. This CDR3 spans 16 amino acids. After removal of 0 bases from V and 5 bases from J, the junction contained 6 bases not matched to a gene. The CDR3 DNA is TGTGCCAGCAGCTTGGGGACTGGGACAGGGGGGACTGAAGCTTTCTTT. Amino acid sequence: CASSLGTGTGGTEAFF.

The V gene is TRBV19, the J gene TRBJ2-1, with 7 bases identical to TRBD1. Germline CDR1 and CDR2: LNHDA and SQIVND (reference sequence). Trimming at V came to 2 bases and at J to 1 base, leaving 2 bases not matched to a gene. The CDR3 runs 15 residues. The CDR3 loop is CASSIRTGSYNEQFF. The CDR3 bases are TGTGCCAGTAGTATAAGGACAGGTTCCTACAATGAGCAGTTCTTC. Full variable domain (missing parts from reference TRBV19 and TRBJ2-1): DGGITQSPKYLFRKEGQNVTLSCEQNLNHDAMYWYRQDPGQGLRLIYYSQIVNDFQKGDIAEGYSVSREKKESFPLTVTSAQKNPTAFYLCASSIRTGSYNEQFFGPGTRLTVL.

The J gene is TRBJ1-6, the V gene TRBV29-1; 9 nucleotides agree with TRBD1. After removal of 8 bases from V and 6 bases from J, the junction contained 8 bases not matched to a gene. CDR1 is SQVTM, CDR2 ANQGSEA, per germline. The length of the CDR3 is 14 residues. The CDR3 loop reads CSTRTGDINSPLHF. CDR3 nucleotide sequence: TGCAGCACAAGGACAGGGGACATTAATTCACCCCTCCACTTT.

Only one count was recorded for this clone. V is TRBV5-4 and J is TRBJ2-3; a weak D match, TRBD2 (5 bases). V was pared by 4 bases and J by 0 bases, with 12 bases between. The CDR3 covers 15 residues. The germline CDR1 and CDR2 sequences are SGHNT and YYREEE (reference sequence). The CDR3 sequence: CASSNSARSTDTQYF. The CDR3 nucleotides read TGTGCCAGCAGCAATAGCGCCAGGAGCACAGATACGCAGTATTTT.

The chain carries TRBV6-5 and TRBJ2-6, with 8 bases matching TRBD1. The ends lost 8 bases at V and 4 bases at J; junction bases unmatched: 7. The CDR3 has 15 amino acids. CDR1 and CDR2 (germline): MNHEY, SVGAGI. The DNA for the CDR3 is TGTGCCAGCGGTCGACAGGGGCCCGGGGCCAACGTCCTGACTTTC. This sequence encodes CASGRQGPGANVLTF.

CDR3 residues: CASSFSGEYFYSSYNEQFF. The CDR3 nucleotides read TGTGCCAGCAGCTTTAGCGGGGAATACTTCTATAGCTCCTACAATGAGCAGTTCTTC. J is TRBJ2-1 and V is TRBV7-3; the match to TRBD2 covers 8 bases. The CDR3 length is 19 residues. The germline V gene has CDR1 SGHTA and CDR2 FQGTGA. Losses at the gene ends were 3 bases for V and 0 bases for J; bases not matched to a gene: 13. The full variable domain, in which reference TRBV7-3 and TRBJ2-1 provide the parts outside the CDR3, is GAGVSQTPSNKVTEKGKYVELRCDPISGHTALYWYRQSLGQGPEFLIYFQGTGAADDSGLPNDRFFAVRPEGSVSTLKIQRTERGDSAVYLCASSFSGEYFYSSYNEQFFGPGTRLTVL.

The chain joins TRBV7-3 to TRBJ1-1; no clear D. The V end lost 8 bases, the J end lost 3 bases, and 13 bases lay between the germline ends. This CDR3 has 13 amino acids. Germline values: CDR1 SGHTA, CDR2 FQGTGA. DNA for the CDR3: TGTGCCAGCGCCCAAACGCGAGACACTGAAGCTTTCTTT. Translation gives CASAQTRDTEAFF.

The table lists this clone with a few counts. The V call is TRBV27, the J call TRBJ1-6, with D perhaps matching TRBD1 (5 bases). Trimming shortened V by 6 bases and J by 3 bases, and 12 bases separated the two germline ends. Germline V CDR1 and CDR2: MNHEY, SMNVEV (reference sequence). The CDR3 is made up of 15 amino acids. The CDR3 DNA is TGTGCCAGCAGCCCTGGACACTACTATAATTCACCCCTCCACTTT. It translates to CASSPGHYYNSPLHF.

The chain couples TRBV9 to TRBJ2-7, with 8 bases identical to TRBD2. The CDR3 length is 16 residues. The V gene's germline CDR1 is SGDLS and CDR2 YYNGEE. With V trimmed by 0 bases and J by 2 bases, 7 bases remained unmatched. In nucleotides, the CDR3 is TGTGCCAGCAGCGTAGCGGGCGGGGGGCCGACCTACGAGCAGTACTTC. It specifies CASSVAGGGPTYEQYF. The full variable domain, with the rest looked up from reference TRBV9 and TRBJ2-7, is DSGVTQTPKHLITATGQRVTLRCSPRSGDLSVYWYQQSLDQGLQFLIQYYNGEERAKGNILERFSAQQFPDLHSELNLSSLELGDSALYFCASSVAGGGPTYEQYFGPGTRLTVT.

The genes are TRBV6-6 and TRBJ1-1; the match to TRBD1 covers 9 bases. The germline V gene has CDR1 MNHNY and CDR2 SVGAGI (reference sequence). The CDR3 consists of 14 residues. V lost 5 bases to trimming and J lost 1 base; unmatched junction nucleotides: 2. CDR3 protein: CASSGTGRNTEAFF. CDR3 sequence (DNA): TGTGCCAGCAGTGGGACAGGGAGGAACACTGAAGCTTTCTTT.

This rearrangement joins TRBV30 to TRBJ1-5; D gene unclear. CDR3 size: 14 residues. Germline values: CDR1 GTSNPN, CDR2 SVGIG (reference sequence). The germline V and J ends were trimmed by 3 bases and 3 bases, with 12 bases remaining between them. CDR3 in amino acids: CAWSAGSYNQPQHF. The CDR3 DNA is TGTGCCTGGAGCGCCGGGAGCTACAATCAGCCCCAGCATTTT.

The CDR3 DNA follows: TGCGCCAGCAGAGCGTGGGGGGGCGTCTACGAGCAGTACTTC. This encodes CASRAWGGVYEQYF. V gene TRBV5-1 combines with J gene TRBJ2-7; tentatively, D is TRBD2 (7 bases). Germline-derived CDR1 and CDR2 are SGHRS and YFSETQ. The CDR3 has 14 amino acids. V was shortened by 5 bases and J by 3 bases, with 15 bases between the two germline ends.

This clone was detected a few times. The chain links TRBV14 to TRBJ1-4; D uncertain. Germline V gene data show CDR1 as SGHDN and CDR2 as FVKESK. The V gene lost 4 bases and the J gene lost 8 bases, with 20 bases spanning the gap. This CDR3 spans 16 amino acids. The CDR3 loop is CASSPSGITVGEKLFF. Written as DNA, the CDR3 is TGTGCCAGCAGCCCGTCAGGTATAACAGTCGGAGAAAAACTGTTTTTT.

CDR3 protein: CASSTKTYSGNTIYF. The CDR3 coding sequence is TGTGCCAGTAGTACCAAGACATACTCTGGAAACACCATATATTTT. V is TRBV19 and J is TRBJ1-3; unclear D gene. V lost 4 bases to trimming and J lost 0 bases, with 10 bases between them. The CDR3 extends over 15 amino acids. In germline, CDR1 is LNHDA, CDR2 SQIVND (reference sequence).

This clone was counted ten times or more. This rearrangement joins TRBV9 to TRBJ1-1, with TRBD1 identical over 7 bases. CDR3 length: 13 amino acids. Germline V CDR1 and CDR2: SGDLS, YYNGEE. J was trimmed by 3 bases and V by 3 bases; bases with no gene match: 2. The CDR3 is CASSAQGDTEAFF. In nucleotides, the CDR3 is TGTGCCAGCAGCGCCCAGGGGGACACTGAAGCTTTCTTT.

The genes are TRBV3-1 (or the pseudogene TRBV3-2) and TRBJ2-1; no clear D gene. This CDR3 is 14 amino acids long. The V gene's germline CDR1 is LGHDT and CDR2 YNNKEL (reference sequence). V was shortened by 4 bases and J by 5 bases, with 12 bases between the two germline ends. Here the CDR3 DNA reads TGTGCCAGCAGCCGAGAGACACGCCACAATGAGCAGTTCTTC. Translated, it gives CASSRETRHNEQFF.